Sequencing of this T cell receptor (beta chain) was carried out in a study of blood T cell repertoires in COVID-19. Study information: T cells, B-cell-depleted T cells, or PBMCs provided the cDNA or gDNA that served as material.

Profiling relied on immunoSEQ multiplex PCR, and the TCRdb table lists in-frame clones only, not all of them. The sample holds tens of thousands of clones, 80% to 95% seen once. The CDR3 runs 14 residues. Germline assignment: CDR1 SGHRS and CDR2 YFSETQ. Trimming cost V 2 bases and J 0 bases, with 5 bases left between them. This clonotype originated in a woman of 80 years or more with acute or convalescent COVID-19. The sequencing input was peripheral blood. The chain joins TRBV5-1 to TRBJ1-4; D remains ambiguous. The CDR3 nucleotides are TGCGCCAGCAGCTTTGGAGCAACTAATGAAAAACTGTTTTTT. As protein: CASSFGATNEKLFF. Complete variable domain (other parts from reference TRBV5-1 and TRBJ1-4): KAGVTQTPRYLIKTRGQQVTLSCSPISGHRSVSWYQQTPGQGLQFLFEYFSETQRNKGNFPGRFSGRQFSNSRSEMNVSTLELGDSALYLCASSFGATNEKLFFGSGTQLSVL.